This T cell receptor beta chain was identified during a study of blood T cells in healthy people across ages. With 2 bases removed from V and 2 bases from J, the gap between germline ends came to 10 bases. The CDR3 runs to 14 residues. The V gene's germline CDR1 is DFQATT and CDR2 SNEGSKA (reference sequence). Findings and caveats of the study: Higher diversity and more naive CD4+ cells were features of long-lived donors, compared to aged donors.

This clonotype is a singleton in its sample. No antigen is known for it. A sample-barcoded 5' primer and a J-beta primer mix were used in a second PCR of roughly 7 to 11 cycles. TCRdb reanalysed the 5' RACE reads using MiXCR and keeps one entry per CDR3 protein. The sample consists of more than 900,000 distinct CDR3 sequences, about 29% of them appearing once. The same specimen was also included in a second study, on T cells of mothers and their children. From that study: Input to cDNA synthesis comprised all extracted RNA, at a ratio of roughly 1.6 ug per 15 ul. Sequencing revealed no T cell clones that were persistent and microchimeric.

J is TRBJ1-3 and V is TRBV20-1; D perhaps matches TRBD1 (6 bases). Specimen: blood. The sequence came from a woman between 40 and 50 years old in good health. The CDR3 is CSARNRETGNTIYF. The DNA of the CDR3 is TGCAGTGCTAGAAACAGGGAGACTGGAAACACCATATATTTT.